The T cell receptor beta chain under discussion was sequenced for a study of blood T cell repertoires in COVID-19. Overall study context: T cells, B-cell-depleted T cells, or PBMCs supplied cDNA or gDNA.

Per the original methods: Using reference gene primer amplification, nucleated cell counts were estimated. TCRdb keeps only in-frame clones here, not all; method: immunoSEQ multiplex PCR. That table supplies the V and J calls and clone size; D and trimming were determined from the DNA. The table lists about 190,000 clones, under 85% of them singletons, with approximately 7% in the top ten. The CDR3 consists of 14 residues. J gave up 4 bases and V 6 bases, and 8 bases lay outside the gene matches. Germline-derived CDR1 and CDR2 are MNHNY and SVGAGI (reference sequence). The specimen sequenced was peripheral blood. The chain joins TRBV6-6 to TRBJ2-7, with 8 bases fitting TRBD2. This clonotype was sampled from a man older than 75 with COVID-19, enrolled during active disease. The CDR3, as DNA: TGTGCCAGCAGCCGGTGGCGGGGGGAATACGAGCAGTACTTC. Protein: CASSRWRGEYEQYF.